The present T cell receptor (beta chain) was sequenced within a study of T cell changes during pregnancy in multiple sclerosis. Germline values: CDR1 KGHSH, CDR2 LQKENI. V was trimmed by 3 bases and J by 3 bases, leaving 15 bases between them. The CDR3 sequence is 16 residues long. Profiled with immunoSEQ multiplex PCR; TCRdb holds only in-frame clones, not every one. The sample has under 75,000 clones; 75% to 95% are singletons. The rearrangement uses TRBV18 and TRBJ2-1; weak D call: TRBD2 (7 bases). This clonotype was sampled from a female donor with multiple sclerosis, enrolled in a pregnancy study. The sequenced sample was peripheral blood, obtained in the first trimester of pregnancy. The CDR3 DNA reads as TGTGCCAGCTCACCGTTGGCGGGGGCCTTCTACAATGAGCAGTTCTTC. Translated, it gives CASSPLAGAFYNEQFF.